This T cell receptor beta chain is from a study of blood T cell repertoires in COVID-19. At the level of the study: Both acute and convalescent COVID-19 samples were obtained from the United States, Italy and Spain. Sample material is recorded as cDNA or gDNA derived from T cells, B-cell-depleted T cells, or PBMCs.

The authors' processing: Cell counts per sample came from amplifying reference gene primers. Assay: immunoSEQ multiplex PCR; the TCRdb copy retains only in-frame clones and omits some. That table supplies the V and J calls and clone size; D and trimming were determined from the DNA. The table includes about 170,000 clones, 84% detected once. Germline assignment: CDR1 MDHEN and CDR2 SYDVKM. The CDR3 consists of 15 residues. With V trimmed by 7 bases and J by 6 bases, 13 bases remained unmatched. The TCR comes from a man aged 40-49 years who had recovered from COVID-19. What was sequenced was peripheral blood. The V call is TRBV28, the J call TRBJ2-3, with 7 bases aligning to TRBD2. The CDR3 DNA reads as TGTGCCAGCAATGGGCGTGTCCTGGGGGGGGATACGCAGTATTTT. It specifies CASNGRVLGGDTQYF.